Each of the 25 T cell receptor beta chains below was sequenced from the same sample in a study of blood T cells in healthy people across ages (dated by TCRdb to about 2015). The library was obtained by 5' RACE. The sequencer was an Illumina HiSeq 2500. A second PCR of roughly 7 to 12 cycles was performed with a sample-barcoded 5' primer and a J-beta primer mix. TCRdb's own reprocessing of the public reads used fastp at Q25 and MiXCR and kept productive beta chains. Identical CDR3 protein sequences are pooled into one entry, listed with their most common genes and DNA. The sample contains around 750,000 distinct CDR3 sequences, about 53% of them found a single time. The ten largest clonotypes hold about 42% of the sample. Sequenced: blood. The receptors were sampled from a man at least 80 years old in good health.

The chain joins TRBV12-3 or TRBV12-4 to TRBJ1-4, with D unresolved. The CDR3 length is 14 residues. V dropped 2 bases and J dropped 5 bases, with 9 bases sitting between them. CDR3 loop: CASSLSQANEKLFF. CDR3 nucleotides: TGTGCCAGCAGTTTAAGCCAGGCGAATGAAAAACTGTTTTTT.

The chain employs TRBV19 and TRBJ1-1; D not resolved. The CDR3 has 13 residues. Germline CDR1 LNHDA, CDR2 SQIVND (reference sequence). V was clipped by 7 bases and J by 0 bases, with 9 bases between them. CDR3: CASNAQLNTEAFF. The DNA of the CDR3 is TGTGCCAGTAACGCACAGCTGAACACTGAAGCTTTCTTT.

CDR3 nucleotides: TGCAGTGCGCGTTATTCAGGGGGCGGCTATGGCTACACCTTC. Its protein product is CSARYSGGGYGYTF. The rearrangement uses TRBV20-1 and TRBJ1-2; 8 positions agree with TRBD1. V lost 6 bases, J lost 4 bases, and 10 bases stayed unmatched. The CDR3 is made up of 14 amino acids. In germline, CDR1 is DFQATT, CDR2 SNEGSKA (reference sequence).

The chain uses TRBV20-1 and TRBJ2-7; 10 nucleotides line up with TRBD2. Germline trimming cut 5 bases from V and 7 bases from J; bases unmatched to any gene: 20. The CDR3 totals 17 residues. Germline lookup yields CDR1 DFQATT and CDR2 SNEGSKA (reference sequence). The DNA for the CDR3 is TGCAGTGCTGGGGTCAGCGGGAGGGTTAACTTCTACAATGAGCAGTACTTC. Amino acids: CSAGVSGRVNFYNEQYF.

V and J are TRBV20-1 and TRBJ2-1, with D perhaps TRBD1 (6 bases). Germline assignment: CDR1 DFQATT and CDR2 SNEGSKA (reference sequence). The CDR3 totals 11 residues. V lost 3 bases to trimming and J lost 7 bases, with 7 bases between them. The CDR3, as DNA: TGCAGTGCTAGGGGGACAAATGAGCAGTTCTTC. Protein product: CSARGTNEQFF.

The sample holds a few counts of this clonotype. J is TRBJ2-3 and V is TRBV12-3 or TRBV12-4; tentatively, D is TRBD1 (5 bases). The CDR3 length is 13 residues. V was cut by 4 bases and J by 14 bases, with 19 bases left in between. CDR3 nucleotide sequence: TGTGCCAGCAGTTCAGGGTCCTGGAGATACGCGTATTTT. Residues: CASSSGSWRYAYF.

This sequence joins TRBV20-1 and TRBJ2-7; D gene unclear. From germline, CDR1 is DFQATT and CDR2 SNEGSKA (reference sequence). The CDR3 loop spans 15 amino acids. V was shortened by 1 base and J by 0 bases, with 13 bases between the two germline ends. CDR3 nucleotide sequence: TGCAGTGCTAGAGCCGGTCTTGAAAGCTCCTACGAGCAGTACTTC. Encoded protein: CSARAGLESSYEQYF.

The genes are TRBV5-5 and TRBJ2-7; a weak D match, TRBD2 (5 bases). Trimming removed 4 bases from V and 3 bases from J, with 14 bases in between. Germline CDR1 SGHKS, CDR2 YYEKEE (reference sequence). The CDR3 has 14 residues. DNA for the CDR3: TGTGCCAGCAGCCTCCTGCGGGCGCACTACGAGCAGTACTTC. This codes for CASSLLRAHYEQYF.

In its sample, this clonotype was seen a few times. The gene calls are TRBV29-1 and TRBJ2-1; 8 bases line up with TRBD1. CDR3 length: 13 amino acids. CDR1 and CDR2 (germline): SQVTM, ANQGSEA. V trimming: 7 bases; J trimming: 4 bases; junction bases outside the gene matches: 6. CDR3 residues: CSADRGGYNEQFF. CDR3 nucleotide sequence: TGCAGCGCTGACAGGGGTGGGTACAATGAGCAGTTCTTC.

V usage is TRBV9 and J usage is TRBJ2-3, with a possible D match to TRBD2 (8 bases). The germline CDR1 and CDR2 sequences are SGDLS and YYNGEE. The V gene lost 0 bases and the J gene lost 14 bases, with 22 bases spanning the gap. The CDR3 covers 15 residues. The CDR3 nucleotides read TGTGCCAGCAGCGTAGAACGGGAGGGGGCCGGATACGCGTATTTT. It specifies CASSVEREGAGYAYF.

This chain joins TRBV29-1 and TRBJ1-1, with 8 bases matching TRBD1. The CDR3 has 15 residues. J was trimmed by 0 bases and V by 7 bases; bases with no gene match: 10. The germline gives CDR1 SQVTM, CDR2 ANQGSEA. CDR3 coding DNA: TGCAGCGCCTACAGGGGGTCGATTATGAACACTGAAGCTTTCTTT. This translates into CSAYRGSIMNTEAFF.

This chain joins TRBV12-3 or TRBV12-4 and TRBJ2-5, with 7 positions matching TRBD2. The CDR3 has 11 residues. V was clipped by 8 bases and J by 11 bases; unmatched bases: 8. CDR3 nucleotide sequence: TGTGCCAGCGCTCCCCGGGAGGAGCAGTACTTC. Translating gives CASAPREEQYF.

The genes are TRBV16 and TRBJ1-1; 7 bases match TRBD1. After removal of 4 bases from V and 5 bases from J, the junction contained 7 bases not matched to a gene. CDR1 is KGHSY, CDR2 FQNENV, per germline. The CDR3 has 14 residues. The CDR3 loop reads CASSRAGGGTEAFF. The CDR3 DNA sequence: TGTGCCAGCAGCCGGGCAGGGGGTGGAACTGAAGCTTTCTTT.

The chain uses TRBV7-8 and TRBJ2-1; 7 nucleotides line up with TRBD2. Germline values: CDR1 SGHVS, CDR2 FQNEAQ. The CDR3 has 16 amino acids. V lost 2 bases and J lost 4; bases outside the gene matches: 8. The CDR3 nucleotides read TGTGCCAGCAGCTTATTGTCTAGCGGAATGTACAATGAGCAGTTCTTC. As protein: CASSLLSSGMYNEQFF.

This chain connects TRBV6-2 or TRBV6-3 to TRBJ1-5; weak D call: TRBD1 (6 bases). CDR3 length: 15 amino acids. The V end lost 4 bases, the J end lost 4 bases, and 14 bases lay between the germline ends. CDR1 and CDR2 from the germline V gene are MNHEY and SVGEGT. The CDR3: CASSSTGTRNQPQHF. CDR3 DNA: TGTGCCAGCAGTTCCACCGGGACAAGGAATCAGCCCCAGCATTTT.

The V call is TRBV15, the J call TRBJ2-1, with TRBD1 matching 8 bases. The V and J ends lost 0 bases and 10 bases, in that order; junction bases with no gene match: 5. Germline CDR1 reads LNHNV; CDR2 reads YYDKDF (reference sequence). This CDR3 contains 14 residues. The CDR3 DNA sequence: TGTGCCACCAGCAGAGATTTGGGACAGGTAGAGCAGTTCTTC. This translates into CATSRDLGQVEQFF.

V usage is TRBV20-1 and J usage is TRBJ1-2, with unresolved D. Looked up from germline, CDR1 is DFQATT and CDR2 is SNEGSKA (reference sequence). The V gene lost 0 bases and the J gene lost 0 bases, with 2 bases spanning the gap. CDR3 length: 12 amino acids. CDR3 in amino acids: CSARDTNYGYTF. CDR3 coding DNA: TGCAGTGCTAGAGATACTAACTATGGCTACACCTTC.

The J gene is TRBJ1-5, the V gene TRBV3-1; 7 nucleotides agree with TRBD1. The ends lost 0 bases at V and 1 base at J; junction bases unmatched: 6. CDR1 is LGHDT and CDR2 is YNNKEL in the germline V gene (reference sequence). The CDR3 is 17 residues long. The CDR3: CASSQELGRGSNQPQHF. CDR3 DNA: TGTGCCAGCAGCCAAGAATTGGGCAGGGGGAGCAATCAGCCCCAGCATTTT.

V usage is TRBV7-2 and J usage is TRBJ2-2; TRBD2 might be the D (6 bases). Trimming took 1 base from V and 4 from J, leaving 13 bases between them. CDR1 and CDR2 from the germline V gene are SGHTA and FQGNSA. The CDR3 extends over 16 amino acids. The CDR3 protein is CASSLEVLARTGELFF. The CDR3 region has the DNA TGTGCCAGCAGCTTAGAGGTCCTAGCGCGCACCGGGGAGCTGTTTTTT.

This CDR3 reads CASSLSRPNTGELFF. Here the CDR3 DNA reads TGTGCCAGCAGCTTGAGTAGACCGAACACCGGGGAGCTGTTTTTT. The genes are TRBV5-5 and TRBJ2-2; D remains unclear. Looked up from germline, CDR1 is SGHKS and CDR2 is YYEKEE (reference sequence). V shed 1 base and J shed 0 bases, with 7 bases lying between them. This CDR3 has 15 residues.

This clonotype was observed a few times. The chain has TRBV20-1 and TRBJ2-1; D unresolved. Trimming shortened V by 6 bases and J by 0 bases, and 18 bases separated the two germline ends. The CDR3 consists of 16 residues. In germline, CDR1 is DFQATT, CDR2 SNEGSKA (reference sequence). The CDR3 sequence: CSAPVSVGRSYNEQFF. The CDR3 nucleotides read TGCAGTGCCCCCGTGTCGGTAGGCCGCTCCTACAATGAGCAGTTCTTC.

The gene calls are TRBV18 and TRBJ2-5; a possible D gene is TRBD2 (5 bases). The CDR3 has 16 residues. The V gene's germline CDR1 is KGHSH and CDR2 LQKENI. The ends were cut back, 3 bases at V and 4 bases at J, with 18 bases in the middle. This CDR3 reads CASSPAERGPRETQYF. The CDR3 nucleotides are TGTGCCAGCTCACCCGCGGAGAGAGGGCCAAGAGAGACCCAGTACTTC.

The rearrangement uses TRBV2 and TRBJ1-4, with 9 nucleotides matching TRBD1. The trim removed 6 bases at V and 4 bases at J, leaving 6 bases unmatched. The CDR3 is 15 residues long. CDR1 and CDR2 (germline): SNHLY, FYNNEI. This CDR3 is CASRLQGAGNEKLFF. The CDR3 DNA reads TGTGCCAGCAGGTTACAGGGGGCCGGTAATGAAAAACTGTTTTTT.

The V and J genes are TRBV7-9 and TRBJ1-2; D uncertain. Germline values: CDR1 SEHNR, CDR2 FQNEAQ (reference sequence). The ends were cut back, 5 bases at V and 7 bases at J, with 20 bases in the middle. This CDR3 spans 15 amino acids. The CDR3 DNA is TGTGCCAGCAGCGGCCTTGTTTCGGGCAAGGGTGGCTACACCTTC. Protein: CASSGLVSGKGGYTF.

This sequence joins TRBV20-1 and TRBJ2-7; 8 positions agree with TRBD1. This CDR3 has 13 amino acids. V gave up 5 bases and J gave up 6 bases; unmatched junction bases: 9. Germline V CDR1 and CDR2: DFQATT, SNEGSKA (reference sequence). CDR3 amino acids: CSAQPDRGPEQYF. The CDR3 coding sequence is TGCAGTGCTCAACCCGACAGGGGACCCGAGCAGTACTTC.